This entry is about one T cell receptor (beta chain). The antigen is undetermined. The authors ran a second PCR of about 6 to 11 cycles using a sample-barcoded 5' primer and a J-beta primer mix. TCRdb reprocessed the 5' RACE reads with MiXCR, giving one entry per CDR3 protein. Here the sample spans around 1.1 million distinct CDR3 sequences, 35% to 40% being singletons. Between the trimmed V and J ends, which lost 4 bases and 4 bases, there was a span of 8 bases. CDR1 and CDR2 (germline): LNHDA, SQIVND (reference sequence). The CDR3 spans 12 residues. Peripheral blood samples of 7.5 to 10 milliliters were drawn from each donor. Every sample yielded at least 6.5 million isolated PBMCs. No fewer than 5.5 micrograms of total RNA were isolated from every sample. The source of the sample is a study of blood T cells in healthy people across ages. Study results and limitations: Expanded clonotype shifts may have been confounded, as the donors had an unknown CMV status.

The TCR was taken from a man between 18 and 35 years old in good health. V usage is TRBV19 and J usage is TRBJ2-7; D might be TRBD1 (5 bases). Material for sequencing was blood. CDR3 loop: CASSTTEYEQYF. CDR3 DNA sequence: TGTGCCAGTAGTACGACAGAATACGAGCAGTACTTC. The full variable domain, in which reference TRBV19 and TRBJ2-7 provide the parts outside the CDR3, is DGGITQSPKYLFRKEGQNVTLSCEQNLNHDAMYWYRQDPGQGLRLIYYSQIVNDFQKGDIAEGYSVSREKKESFPLTVTSAQKNPTAFYLCASSTTEYEQYFGPGTRLTVT.